Given below is one T cell receptor beta chain in context. Original methodology: Reference gene primer amplification yielded estimated nucleated cell counts. The assay was immunoSEQ multiplex PCR, and TCRdb's table has in-frame clones only and misses some. The D gene and trimming were derived from the DNA, and the V and J assignments and clone size from that table. Of some 70,000 clones listed, around 85% are singletons. This sample is part of a study of blood T cell repertoires in COVID-19. The wider study: Collection of acute and convalescent COVID-19 samples took place in the United States, Italy and Spain.

Germline-derived CDR1 and CDR2 are LNHDA and SQIVND (reference sequence). The CDR3 is made up of 14 amino acids. V trimming: 4 bases; J trimming: 8 bases; junction bases outside the gene matches: 3. The chain has TRBV19 and TRBJ1-6; 9 bases agree with TRBD1. Sequenced sample: peripheral blood. The receptor's source is a woman aged 55-69 years with acute or convalescent COVID-19. CDR3 sequence reads: CASSRDRADSPLHF. The CDR3 DNA is TGTGCCAGTAGTAGGGACAGGGCGGATTCACCCCTCCACTTT.